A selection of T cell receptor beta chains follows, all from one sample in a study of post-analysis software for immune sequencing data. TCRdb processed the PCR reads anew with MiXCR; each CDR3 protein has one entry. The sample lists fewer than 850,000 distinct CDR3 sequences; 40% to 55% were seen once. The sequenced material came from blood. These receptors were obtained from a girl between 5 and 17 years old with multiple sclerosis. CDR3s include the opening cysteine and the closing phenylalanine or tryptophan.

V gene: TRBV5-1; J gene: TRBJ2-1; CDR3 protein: CASSFEGRHNEQFF
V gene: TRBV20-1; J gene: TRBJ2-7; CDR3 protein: CSAIGGGLFSYEQYF
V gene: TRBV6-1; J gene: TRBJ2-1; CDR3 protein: CASRSGQTRRNEQFF
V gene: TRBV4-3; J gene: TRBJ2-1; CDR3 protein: CASSQARQNNEQFF
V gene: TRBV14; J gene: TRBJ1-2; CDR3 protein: CASSQDLQGSRGYTF
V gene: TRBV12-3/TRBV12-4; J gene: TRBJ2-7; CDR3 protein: CASSAPGTSDEQYF
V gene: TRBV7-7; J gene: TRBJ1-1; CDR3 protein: CASRWTVNTEAFF
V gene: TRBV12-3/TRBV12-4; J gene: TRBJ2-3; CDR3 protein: CASSRGSPQSDTQYF
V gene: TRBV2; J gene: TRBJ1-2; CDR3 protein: CASIRDRGLNYGYTF
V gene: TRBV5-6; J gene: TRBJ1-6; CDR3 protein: CASSLEASGNSPLHF
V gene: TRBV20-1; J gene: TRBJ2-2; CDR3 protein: CSASNRAQHLTGELFF
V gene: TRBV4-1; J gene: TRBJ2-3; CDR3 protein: CASSPGTSEDTQYF
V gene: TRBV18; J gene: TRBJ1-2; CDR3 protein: CANSPGQGRSYGYTF
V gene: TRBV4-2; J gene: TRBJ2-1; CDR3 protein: CASSQVPSGAGRVNEQFF
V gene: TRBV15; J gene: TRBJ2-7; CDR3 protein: CATSSDRGREQYF
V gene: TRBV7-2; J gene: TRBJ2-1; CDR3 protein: CASSPHGVYNEQFF
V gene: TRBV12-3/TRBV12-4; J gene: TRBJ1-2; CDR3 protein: CASSYEGAYGYTF
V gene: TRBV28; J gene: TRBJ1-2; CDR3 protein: CASRPWTGVAGGYTF
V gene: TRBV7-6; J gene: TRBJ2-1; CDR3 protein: CASSLSGGRAYNEQFF
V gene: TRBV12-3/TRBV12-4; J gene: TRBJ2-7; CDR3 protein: CASSSGGYGYEQYF
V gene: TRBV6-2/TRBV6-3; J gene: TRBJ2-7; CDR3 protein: CASSYEQYF
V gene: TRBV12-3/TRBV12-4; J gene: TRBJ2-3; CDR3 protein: CASVLADTQYF
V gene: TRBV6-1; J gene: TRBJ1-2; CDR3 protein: CASSSTGTGPNYGYTF
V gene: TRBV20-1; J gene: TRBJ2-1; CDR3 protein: CSATPWSNEQFF
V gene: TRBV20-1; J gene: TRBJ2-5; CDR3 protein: CSADGYETQYF
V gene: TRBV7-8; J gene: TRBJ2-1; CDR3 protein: CASSLRGLGPPYNEQFF
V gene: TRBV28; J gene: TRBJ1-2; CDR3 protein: CASSQKTGYYGYTF
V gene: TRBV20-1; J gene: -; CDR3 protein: CSAGGGKSQETQYF
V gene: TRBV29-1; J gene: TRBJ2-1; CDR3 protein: CSVDGGLASYNEQFF
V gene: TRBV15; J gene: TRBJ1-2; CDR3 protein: CATSSRGRVYGYTF
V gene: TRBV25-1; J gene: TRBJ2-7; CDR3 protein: CVSSGRDSSYEQYF
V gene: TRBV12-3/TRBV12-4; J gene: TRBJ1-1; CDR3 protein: CASSLRGMNTEAFF
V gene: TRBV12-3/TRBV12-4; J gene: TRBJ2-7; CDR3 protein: CASASGQGSPPYEQYF
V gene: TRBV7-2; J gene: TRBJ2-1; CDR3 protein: CASSLSPLHGQFF
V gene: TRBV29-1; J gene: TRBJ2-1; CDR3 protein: CSGGTSGFDEQFF
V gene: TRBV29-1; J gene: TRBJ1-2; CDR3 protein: CSVVADGYTF
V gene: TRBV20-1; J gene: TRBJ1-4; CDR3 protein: CSARERTETNEKLFF
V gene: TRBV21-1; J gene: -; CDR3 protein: CASSPGGDRGYEQYF
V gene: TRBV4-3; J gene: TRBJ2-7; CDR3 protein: CASSQDGQDRSYEQYF
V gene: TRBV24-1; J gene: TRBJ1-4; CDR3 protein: CATSDPREEKLFF
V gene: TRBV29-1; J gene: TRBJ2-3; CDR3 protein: CSVEDTGTDTQYF
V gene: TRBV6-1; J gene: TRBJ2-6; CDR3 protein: CASSGRGSNSGANVLTF
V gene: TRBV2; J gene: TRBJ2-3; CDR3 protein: CASRVLAASTDMQYF
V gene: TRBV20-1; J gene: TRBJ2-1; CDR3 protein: CSATGTSRLQEQFF
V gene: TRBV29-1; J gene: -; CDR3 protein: CSVEEGAGEQYF
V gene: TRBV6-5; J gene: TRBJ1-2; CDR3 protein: CASSYSWTGDYGYTF
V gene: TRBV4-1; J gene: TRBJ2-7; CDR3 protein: CASSQEVSGTYEQYF
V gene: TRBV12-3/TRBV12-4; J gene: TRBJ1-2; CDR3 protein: CASSLVGGSGTF
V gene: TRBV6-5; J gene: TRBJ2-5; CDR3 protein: CASRRGKETQYF